The entry that follows covers one TCR beta chain sequence. Its target is not known. This entry comes from a study of T cells expressing NK-cell markers. Whole-study findings and limits: The CD3+CD56-NKG2C+ fraction of a handful of donors was also led by these clonotypes.

The CDR3 loop spans 14 amino acids. Germline V lookup: CDR1 SGDLS, CDR2 YYNGEE. Generation of TCR beta cDNA was performed by 5'RACE template switching incorporating UMIs. TCRdb re-called the 5' RACE reads; every CDR3 protein appears as one record, without DNA. The sample totals some 140,000 distinct CDR3 sequences. The chain recombines TRBV9 with TRBJ1-1. This sequence originates from a woman in her fifties or sixties in good health. The sample consisted of blood T cells: a sorted CD56 or NKG2C T cell subset, CD4+ or CD8+ T cells, or bulk PBMC T cells (not recorded which). The CDR3 sequence is CASSEGPSDTEAFF.